A selection of T cell receptor beta chains follows, all from one sample in a study of shared clonotypes between healthy human individuals. Clones were sequenced by immunoSEQ multiplex PCR, and TCRdb holds only the in-frame ones, with some missing. The profile shows around 500,000 clones, 60% to 85% of them singletons. Sequenced material: PBMCs. The origin of the receptors is a woman aged 40 to 50 in good health. Some clones in this sample may be carry-over from other donors' samples. The CDR3 runs from the conserved cysteine through the conserved F or W. A D gene is named only where the DNA matches it firmly. Some rows mark clone size as missing; the rest say once, few, many or name a class of expanded clone.

size	D	V	J	CDR3	DNA
NA	NA	TRBV6-1	TRBJ1-1	CASSESAASLGTEAFF	TGTGCCAGCAGTGAATCGGCCGCTAGTCTGGGGACTGAAGCTTTCTTT
NA	TRBD1	TRBV27	TRBJ2-7	CASRMADRTYEQYF	TGTGCCAGCAGGATGGCGGACAGGACTTACGAGCAGTACTTC
NA	TRBD1	TRBV27	TRBJ1-4	CASSLGGTDNEKLFF	TGTGCCAGCAGTTTAGGGGGGACAGATAATGAAAAACTGTTTTTT
few	TRBD1	TRBV6-6	TRBJ2-2	CASSKGQGGTGELFF	TGTGCCAGCAGCAAGGGACAGGGGGGCACCGGGGAGCTGTTTTTT
NA	NA	TRBV11-1	TRBJ2-3	CASRLTLSTDTQYF	TGTGCCAGCAGATTAACACTGAGCACAGATACGCAGTATTTT
NA	NA	TRBV5-1	TRBJ2-6	CASSGSQSRANVLTF	TGCGCCAGCAGCGGTTCACAAAGTCGGGCCAACGTCCTGACTTTC
few	NA	TRBV10-1	TRBJ2-1	CAGSNRWHPSYNEQFF	TGCGCCGGGTCCAATCGTTGGCACCCTTCCTACAATGAGCAGTTCTTC
NA	TRBD2	TRBV10-3	TRBJ2-5	CAISEASGRAGETQYF	TGTGCCATCAGTGAGGCTAGCGGGAGGGCAGGGGAGACCCAGTACTTC
few	TRBD2	TRBV30	TRBJ2-1	CAWGGGLADNEQFF	TGTGCCTGGGGCGGAGGACTAGCGGACAATGAGCAGTTCTTC
NA	NA	TRBV18	TRBJ2-1	CASSPGSDRNNEQFF	TGTGCCAGCTCACCAGGGTCGGACAGAAACAATGAGCAGTTCTTC
NA	TRBD2	TRBV28	TRBJ2-7	CASSLSAGRGYEQYF	TGTGCCAGCAGTTTATCGGCCGGGAGGGGCTACGAGCAGTACTTC
NA	TRBD1	TRBV18	TRBJ2-1	CASSRAGTGVNNEQFF	TGTGCCAGCTCGCGCGCCGGGACAGGGGTCAACAATGAGCAGTTCTTC
NA	NA	TRBV15	TRBJ2-7	CATSRESGSYEQYF	TGTGCCACCAGCAGAGAATCGGGCAGCTACGAGCAGTACTTC
NA	NA	TRBV5-8	TRBJ2-3	CASSLALERVTDTQYF	TGTGCCAGCAGCTTGGCCCTGGAGAGGGTCACAGATACGCAGTATTTT
NA	TRBD1	TRBV27	TRBJ2-7	CATQTGAGREQYF	TGTGCCACGCAGACAGGGGCAGGGCGCGAGCAGTACTTC